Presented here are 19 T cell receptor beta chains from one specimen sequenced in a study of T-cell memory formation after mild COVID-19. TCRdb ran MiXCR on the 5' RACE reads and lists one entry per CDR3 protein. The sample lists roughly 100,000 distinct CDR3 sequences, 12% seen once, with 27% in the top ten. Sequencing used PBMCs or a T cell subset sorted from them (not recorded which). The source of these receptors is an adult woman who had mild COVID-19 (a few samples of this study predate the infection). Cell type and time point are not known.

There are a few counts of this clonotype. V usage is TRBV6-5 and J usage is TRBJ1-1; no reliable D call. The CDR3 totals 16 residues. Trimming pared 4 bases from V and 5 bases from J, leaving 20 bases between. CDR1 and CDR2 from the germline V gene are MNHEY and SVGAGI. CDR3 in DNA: TGTGCCAGCAGTTCCCTCTCACGGGGAACGGGAACTGAAGCTTTCTTT. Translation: CASSSLSRGTGTEAFF.

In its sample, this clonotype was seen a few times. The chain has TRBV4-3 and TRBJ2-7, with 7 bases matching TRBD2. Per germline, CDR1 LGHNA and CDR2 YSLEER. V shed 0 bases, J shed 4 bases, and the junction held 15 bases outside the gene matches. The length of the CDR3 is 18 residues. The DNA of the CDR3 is TGCGCCAGCAGCCAAGATCGGCTAGCGGCCACACCGGGGTACGAGCAGTACTTC. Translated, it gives CASSQDRLAATPGYEQYF.

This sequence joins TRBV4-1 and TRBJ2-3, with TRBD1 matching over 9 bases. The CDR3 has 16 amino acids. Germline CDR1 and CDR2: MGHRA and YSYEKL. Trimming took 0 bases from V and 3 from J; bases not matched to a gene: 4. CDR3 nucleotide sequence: TGCGCCAGCAGCCAAGAGGGGGGACAGGGAACAGATACGCAGTATTTT. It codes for CASSQEGGQGTDTQYF.

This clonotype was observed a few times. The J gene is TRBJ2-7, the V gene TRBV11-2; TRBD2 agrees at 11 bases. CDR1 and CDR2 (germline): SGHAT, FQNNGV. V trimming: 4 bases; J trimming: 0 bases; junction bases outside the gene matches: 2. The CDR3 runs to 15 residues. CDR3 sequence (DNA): TGTGCCAGCAGCTCGGGACTAGCGGCCTCCTACGAGCAGTACTTC. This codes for CASSSGLAASYEQYF.

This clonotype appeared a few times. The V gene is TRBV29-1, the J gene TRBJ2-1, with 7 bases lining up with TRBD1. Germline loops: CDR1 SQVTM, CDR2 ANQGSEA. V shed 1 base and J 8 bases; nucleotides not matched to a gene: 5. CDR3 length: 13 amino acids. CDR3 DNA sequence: TGCAGCGTTGAAGTTGTAGGGGGCTATGAGCAGTTCTTC. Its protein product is CSVEVVGGYEQFF.

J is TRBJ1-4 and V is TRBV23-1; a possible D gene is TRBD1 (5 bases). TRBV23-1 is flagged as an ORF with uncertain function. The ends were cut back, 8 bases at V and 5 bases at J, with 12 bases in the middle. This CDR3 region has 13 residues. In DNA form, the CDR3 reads TGCGCCAGCCCCTCGGGGGGAAATGAAAAACTGTTTTTT. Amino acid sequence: CASPSGGNEKLFF.

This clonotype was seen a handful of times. As DNA, the CDR3 is TGTGCCACCAGCCATGACAGGGGGGGAGATACGCAGTATTTT. It translates to CATSHDRGGDTQYF. This rearrangement joins TRBV15 to TRBJ2-3, with 9 bases matching TRBD1. V lost 5 bases and J lost 5; bases outside the gene matches: 5. Germline assignment: CDR1 LNHNV and CDR2 YYDKDF (reference sequence). CDR3 size: 14 residues.

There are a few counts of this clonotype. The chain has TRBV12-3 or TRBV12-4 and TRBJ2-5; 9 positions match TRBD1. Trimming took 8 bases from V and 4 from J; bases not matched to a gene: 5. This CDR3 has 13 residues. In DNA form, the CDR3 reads TGTGCCAGCCGGTCGGACAGGGGAGAGACCCAGTACTTC. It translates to CASRSDRGETQYF.

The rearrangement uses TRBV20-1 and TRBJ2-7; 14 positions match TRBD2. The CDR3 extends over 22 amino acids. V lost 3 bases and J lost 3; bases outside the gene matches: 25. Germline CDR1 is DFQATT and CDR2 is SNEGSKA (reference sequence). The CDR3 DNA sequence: TGCAGTGCTAGCCCGGGACTAGCGGGAGCTCTGGAGGACGCCCATGCACGCTACGAGCAGTACTTC. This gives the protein CSASPGLAGALEDAHARYEQYF.

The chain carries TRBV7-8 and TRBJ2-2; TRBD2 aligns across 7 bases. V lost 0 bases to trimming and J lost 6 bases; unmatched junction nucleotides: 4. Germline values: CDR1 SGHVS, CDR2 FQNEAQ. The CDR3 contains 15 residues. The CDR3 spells CASSLAGGRAGELFF. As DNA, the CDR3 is TGTGCCAGCAGCTTAGCGGGAGGGCGAGCCGGGGAGCTGTTTTTT.

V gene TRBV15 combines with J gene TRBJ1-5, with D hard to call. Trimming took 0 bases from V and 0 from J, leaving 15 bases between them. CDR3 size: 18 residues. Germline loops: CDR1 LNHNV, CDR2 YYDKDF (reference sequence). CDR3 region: CATSRDGEGVYSNQPQHF. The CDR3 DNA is TGTGCCACCAGCAGAGATGGGGAGGGTGTGTATAGCAATCAGCCCCAGCATTTT.

The DNA of the CDR3 is TGTGCCTGGAAGGGGGGAGGGAGCTCCTACGAGCAGTACTTC. This translates into CAWKGGGSSYEQYF. This chain uses TRBV30 with TRBJ2-7; perhaps TRBD2 as D (7 bases). The V gene's germline CDR1 is GTSNPN and CDR2 SVGIG (reference sequence). V lost 4 bases to trimming and J lost 0 bases, with 13 bases between them. CDR3 length: 14 amino acids.

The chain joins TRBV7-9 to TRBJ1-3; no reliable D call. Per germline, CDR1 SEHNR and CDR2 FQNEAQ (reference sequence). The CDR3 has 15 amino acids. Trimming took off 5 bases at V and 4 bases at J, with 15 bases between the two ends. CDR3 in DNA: TGTGCCAGCAGCCCTCCCAACAGATTCGGAAACACCATATATTTT. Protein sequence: CASSPPNRFGNTIYF.

CDR3 coding DNA: TGTGCCAGCAGATTCTGGGCTGACGAGCAGTACTTC. Its translation: CASRFWADEQYF. The J gene is TRBJ2-7, the V gene TRBV7-9; D gene ambiguous. V dropped 6 bases and J dropped 5 bases, with 11 bases sitting between them. CDR3 size: 12 residues. Per germline, CDR1 SEHNR and CDR2 FQNEAQ (reference sequence).

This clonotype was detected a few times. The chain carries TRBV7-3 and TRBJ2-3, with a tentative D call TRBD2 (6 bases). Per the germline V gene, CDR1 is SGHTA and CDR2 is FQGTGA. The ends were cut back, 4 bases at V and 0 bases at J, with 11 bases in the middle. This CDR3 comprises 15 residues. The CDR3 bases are TGTGCCAGCAGCTCGGGACTCCCGAGCACAGATACGCAGTATTTT. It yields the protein CASSSGLPSTDTQYF.

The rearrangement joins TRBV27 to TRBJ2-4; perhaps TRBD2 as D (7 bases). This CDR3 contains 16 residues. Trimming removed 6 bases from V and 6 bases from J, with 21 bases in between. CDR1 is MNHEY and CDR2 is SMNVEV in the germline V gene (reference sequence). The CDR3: CASSPSGGSVVNIQYF. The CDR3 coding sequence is TGTGCCAGCAGCCCTTCGGGGGGCTCGGTCGTAAACATTCAGTACTTC.

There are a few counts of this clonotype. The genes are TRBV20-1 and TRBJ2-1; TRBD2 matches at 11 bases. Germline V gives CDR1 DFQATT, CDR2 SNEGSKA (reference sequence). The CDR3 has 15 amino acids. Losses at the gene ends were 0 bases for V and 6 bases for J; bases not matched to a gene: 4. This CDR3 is CSARDKGTSGNEQFF. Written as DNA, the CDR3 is TGCAGTGCTAGAGATAAAGGGACTAGCGGCAATGAGCAGTTCTTC.

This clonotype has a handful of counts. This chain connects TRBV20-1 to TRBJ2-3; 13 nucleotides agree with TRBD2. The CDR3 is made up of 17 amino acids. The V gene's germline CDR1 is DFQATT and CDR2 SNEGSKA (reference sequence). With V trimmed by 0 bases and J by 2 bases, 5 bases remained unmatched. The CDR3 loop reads CSARDGLAGVYTDTQYF. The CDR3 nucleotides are TGCAGTGCTAGAGACGGACTAGCGGGAGTCTACACAGATACGCAGTATTTT.

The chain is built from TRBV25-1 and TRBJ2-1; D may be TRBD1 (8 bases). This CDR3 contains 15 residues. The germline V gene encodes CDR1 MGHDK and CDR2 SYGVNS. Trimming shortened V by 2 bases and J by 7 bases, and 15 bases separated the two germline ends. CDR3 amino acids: CASSERGQGGNEQFF. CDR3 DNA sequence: TGTGCCAGCAGTGAACGCGGACAGGGAGGGAATGAGCAGTTCTTC.